This TCR beta chain was sequenced during a study of shared clonotypes between healthy human individuals. Overall study: Three plates each covered CD4 naive and memory; CD8 naive two, CD8 memory one.

The V gene's germline CDR1 is MDHEN and CDR2 SYDVKM. V lost 2 bases to trimming and J lost 7 bases, with 18 bases between them. CDR3 length: 16 residues. To note about this clone: Its antigen is not identified.

The authors combined CD45RO+ cells with CCR7-negative CD45RA+ TemRA cells as CD8 memory. Whole-study findings and limits: Among non-shared clonotypes, generation probabilities were lower than among those shared by all four donors.

The assay was immunoSEQ multiplex PCR, and TCRdb's table has in-frame clones only and misses some. The profile shows fewer than 850,000 clones, roughly 87% of them singletons. Sequencing was carried out using memory CD8+ T cells from PBMCs. Subset given: CD45RO+ cells pooled with CCR7-negative TemRA cells. This sequence originates from a young man in good health. Some clones in this sample may be carry-over from other donors' samples. The chain has TRBV28 and TRBJ2-1; the D call may be TRBD1 or TRBD2 (6 bases each). The CDR3 sequence is CASSLGRRGVPNEQFF. CDR3 bases: TGTGCCAGCAGTTTAGGGAGGAGGGGGGTGCCGAATGAGCAGTTCTTC.